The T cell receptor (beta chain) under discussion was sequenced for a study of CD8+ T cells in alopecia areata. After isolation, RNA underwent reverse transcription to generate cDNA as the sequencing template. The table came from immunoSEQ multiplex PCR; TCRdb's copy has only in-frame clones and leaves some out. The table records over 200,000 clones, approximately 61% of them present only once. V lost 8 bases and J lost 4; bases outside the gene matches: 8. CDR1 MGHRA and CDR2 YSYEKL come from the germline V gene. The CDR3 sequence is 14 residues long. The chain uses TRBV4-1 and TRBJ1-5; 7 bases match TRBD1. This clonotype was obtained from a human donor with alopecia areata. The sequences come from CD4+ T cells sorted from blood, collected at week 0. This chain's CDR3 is CASGDRARNQPQHF. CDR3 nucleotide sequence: TGCGCCAGCGGAGACAGGGCTAGAAATCAGCCCCAGCATTTT.